These 26 T cell receptor beta chains came from one sample sequenced in a study of PD-1 blockade in classical Hodgkin lymphoma. Time point reported: cycle 4 day 1 (C4D1), after around six weeks of nivolumab. Each of the patients experienced relapse following autologous stem cell transplantation, and their brentuximab vedotin exposure differed. The assay was immunoSEQ multiplex PCR, and TCRdb's table has in-frame clones only and misses some. The profile shows some 10,000 clones, about 82% of them singletons. Sequencing was performed on peripheral blood mononuclear cells (PBMCs), taken before the fourth cycle of nivolumab. Receptors originate from a human donor with classical Hodgkin lymphoma.

The chain recombines TRBV19 with TRBJ1-1, with no clear D. Trimming removed 6 bases from V and 5 bases from J, with 16 bases in between. The length of the CDR3 is 14 residues. Germline values: CDR1 LNHDA, CDR2 SQIVND (reference sequence). CDR3 nucleotide sequence: TGTGCCAGTAGAATAAGTAGAGGGAAGACTGAAGCTTTCTTT. This translates into CASRISRGKTEAFF.

This clone has a handful of counts. The J gene is TRBJ2-1, the V gene TRBV6-5; TRBD2 agrees at 7 bases. The CDR3 has 16 amino acids. V gave up 0 bases and J gave up 2 bases; unmatched junction bases: 4. Germline V lookup: CDR1 MNHEY, CDR2 SVGAGI. This CDR3 reads CASSYSREQTYNEQFF. The DNA of the CDR3 is TGTGCCAGCAGTTACTCGCGGGAGCAAACCTACAATGAGCAGTTCTTC.

Only one count was recorded for this clone. The chain joins TRBV27 to TRBJ2-5; 8 bases fit TRBD2. This CDR3 region has 13 residues. CDR1 MNHEY and CDR2 SMNVEV come from the germline V gene (reference sequence). Trimming took 2 bases from V and 5 from J; bases not matched to a gene: 1. CDR3 loop: CASSLGGRETQYF. In nucleotides, the CDR3 is TGTGCCAGCAGTTTAGGCGGGAGGGAGACCCAGTACTTC.

The rearrangement links TRBV7-9 to TRBJ2-7; 11 bases agree with TRBD1. This CDR3 comprises 13 residues. V trimming: 7 bases; J trimming: 3 bases; junction bases outside the gene matches: 2. Germline-derived CDR1 and CDR2 are SEHNR and FQNEAQ (reference sequence). The CDR3 loop is CASIGTGGYEQYF. The DNA for the CDR3 is TGTGCCAGCATCGGGACAGGGGGCTACGAGCAGTACTTC.

As to this clone: One end of the junction does not line up with germline, which may come from a read error. The chain recombines TRBV7-7 with TRBJ2-2; D unclear. The germline V gene encodes CDR1 SSHAT and CDR2 FNYEAQ (reference sequence). The CDR3 extends over 14 amino acids. CDR3 amino acids: CASSVAHSTGELFF. The CDR3, as DNA: TGTGCTAGCAGCGTCGCCCACAGCACCGGGGAGCTGTTTTTT. Variable domain in full (rest from reference TRBV7-7 and TRBJ2-2): GAGVSQSPRYKVTKRGQDVTLRCDPISSHATLYWYQQALGQGPEFLTYFNYEAQPDKSGLPSDRFSAERPEGSISTLTIQRTEQRDSAMYRCASSVAHSTGELFFGEGSRLTVL.

The chain is built from TRBV19 and TRBJ2-2; weak D call: TRBD1 (5 bases). V lost 5 bases, J lost 6 bases, and 16 bases lay in between. This CDR3 comprises 15 residues. Per germline, CDR1 LNHDA and CDR2 SQIVND (reference sequence). CDR3 sequence: CASSPIVGPSGELFF. CDR3 sequence (DNA): TGTGCCAGTAGTCCTATCGTGGGGCCGTCCGGGGAGCTGTTTTTT.

The rearrangement links TRBV30 to TRBJ2-5, with 12 bases matching TRBD2. This CDR3 has 16 residues. The germline CDR1 and CDR2 sequences are GTSNPN and SVGIG (reference sequence). With V trimmed by 0 bases and J by 5 bases, 7 bases remained unmatched. The DNA of the CDR3 is TGTGCCTGGAGTGTACAGGCGACTAGCGGGGGTGAGACCCAGTACTTC. As protein: CAWSVQATSGGETQYF. The entire variable domain, with the rest obtained from reference TRBV30 and TRBJ2-5, is as follows: SQTIHQWPATLVQPVGSPLSLECTVEGTSNPNLYWYRQAAGRGLQLLFYSVGIGQISSEVPQNLSASRPQDRQFILSSKKLLLSDSGFYLCAWSVQATSGGETQYFGPGTRLLVL.

V usage is TRBV28 and J usage is TRBJ1-2, with a weak D call TRBD1 (5 bases). Trimming cost V 4 bases and J 4 bases, with 13 bases left between them. From germline, CDR1 is MDHEN and CDR2 SYDVKM. The CDR3 loop spans 14 amino acids. DNA for the CDR3: TGTGCCAGCAGTTGGGAGGGTAGGGGCTATGGCTACACCTTC. Its translation: CASSWEGRGYGYTF.

The chain combines TRBV7-8 with TRBJ2-7; D gene ambiguous. This CDR3 comprises 12 residues. The germline V gene has CDR1 SGHVS and CDR2 FQNEAQ. The germline V and J ends were trimmed by 5 bases and 3 bases, with 8 bases remaining between them. The CDR3 reads CASSDTGYEQYF. The DNA of the CDR3 is TGTGCCAGCAGCGACACTGGCTACGAGCAGTACTTC.

The chain is built from TRBV7-9 and TRBJ1-4; 7 positions match TRBD1. The V gene's germline CDR1 is SEHNR and CDR2 FQNEAQ (reference sequence). V shed 4 bases and J 8 bases; nucleotides not matched to a gene: 7. The CDR3 totals 14 residues. Here the CDR3 reads CASSYGQEGEKLFF. The CDR3 DNA sequence: TGTGCCAGCAGCTATGGACAGGAGGGCGAAAAACTGTTTTTT.

CDR3 region: CASRGASGGAREQFF. In nucleotides, the CDR3 is TGTGCCAGCAGGGGGGCTAGCGGGGGGGCCCGAGAGCAGTTCTTC. J is TRBJ2-1 and V is TRBV4-2; TRBD2 aligns across 12 bases. The germline CDR1 and CDR2 sequences are LGHNA and YNFKEQ. The CDR3 contains 15 residues. Unmatched junction bases numbered 10, after V lost 6 bases and J lost 10 bases.

V is TRBV30 and J is TRBJ2-2; the D gene is possibly TRBD2 (6 bases). Germline CDR1 GTSNPN, CDR2 SVGIG (reference sequence). CDR3 length equals 15 residues. Trimming cost V 4 bases and J 5 bases, with 17 bases left between them. CDR3 residues: CAWNTAGLETGELFF. CDR3 nucleotide sequence: TGTGCCTGGAATACCGCGGGACTCGAAACCGGGGAGCTGTTTTTT.

The CDR3 coding sequence is TGCGCCAGCAGCTTGGGAGGGGACAAAAACATTCAGTACTTC. Translating gives CASSLGGDKNIQYF. The V and J genes are TRBV5-1 and TRBJ2-4; D may be TRBD1 or TRBD2 (5 bases each). Trimming pared 0 bases from V and 3 bases from J, leaving 7 bases between. Germline V lookup: CDR1 SGHRS, CDR2 YFSETQ. The CDR3 length is 14 residues.

The V and J genes are TRBV15 and TRBJ2-1, with 8 bases that match TRBD2. This CDR3 has 16 residues. Germline CDR1 reads LNHNV; CDR2 reads YYDKDF (reference sequence). The J segment lost 4 bases and the V segment lost 0 bases, leaving 5 bases of the junction unmatched. CDR3 sequence reads: CATSREAVAGYNEQFF. The CDR3 bases are TGTGCCACCAGCAGAGAAGCGGTAGCGGGGTACAATGAGCAGTTCTTC. Together with reference TRBV15 and TRBJ2-1, the CDR3 gives the full variable domain: DAMVIQNPRYQVTQFGKPVTLSCSQTLNHNVMYWYQQKSSQAPKLLFHYYDKDFNNEADTPDNFQSRRPNTSFCFLDIRSPGLGDTAMYLCATSREAVAGYNEQFFGPGTRLTVL.

The rearrangement uses TRBV12-5 and TRBJ2-7; no reliable D call. Germline CDR1 reads LGHNT; CDR2 reads FRNRAP. The CDR3 contains 14 residues. Between the trimmed V and J ends, which lost 0 bases and 0 bases, there was a span of 6 bases. Here the CDR3 DNA reads TGTGCTAGTGGTTTGGTATGGGACTCCTACGAGCAGTACTTC. Translated: CASGLVWDSYEQYF.

V usage is TRBV6-5 and J usage is TRBJ2-1; TRBD1 is a possible D gene (6 bases). This CDR3 is 15 amino acids long. Germline V gives CDR1 MNHEY, CDR2 SVGAGI. V was clipped by 5 bases and J by 8 bases, with 19 bases between them. The CDR3 is CASSGPTGLRDEQFF. For the CDR3, the DNA is TGTGCCAGCAGTGGCCCGACAGGCCTGCGGGATGAGCAGTTCTTC.

This chain uses TRBV27 with TRBJ2-7, with D tentatively TRBD2 (5 bases). The germline V and J ends were trimmed by 3 bases and 0 bases, with 15 bases remaining between them. This CDR3 region has 16 residues. In germline, CDR1 is MNHEY, CDR2 SMNVEV (reference sequence). CDR3 sequence: CASSFSGRGSSYEQYF. Written as DNA, the CDR3 is TGTGCCAGCAGTTTCAGTGGACGGGGAAGCTCCTACGAGCAGTACTTC.

The chain uses TRBV5-1 and TRBJ2-1; D unresolved. Germline V CDR1 and CDR2: SGHRS, YFSETQ. The CDR3 length is 16 residues. V lost 1 base to trimming and J lost 0 bases, with 11 bases between them. The CDR3 region is CASSLQYGISYNEQFF. CDR3 nucleotide sequence: TGCGCCAGCAGCTTGCAATACGGTATCTCCTACAATGAGCAGTTCTTC.

The rearrangement joins TRBV9 to TRBJ1-3; D may be TRBD1 (6 bases). Trimming cost V 4 bases and J 3 bases, with 14 bases left between them. The CDR3 runs to 15 residues. CDR1 and CDR2 from the germline V gene are SGDLS and YYNGEE. The CDR3 nucleotides read TGTGCCAGCAGCTCCTCAGGGGCTAGTGGAAACACCATATATTTT. Encoded protein: CASSSSGASGNTIYF.

The V call is TRBV9, the J call TRBJ1-5, with D perhaps TRBD1 (5 bases). From germline, CDR1 is SGDLS and CDR2 YYNGEE. CDR3 size: 15 residues. V lost 2 bases, J lost 2 bases, and 11 bases lay in between. The CDR3 region is CASSVHGAGNQPQHF. CDR3 bases: TGTGCCAGCAGCGTGCACGGGGCAGGCAATCAGCCCCAGCATTTT.

The J gene is TRBJ2-6, the V gene TRBV7-1; TRBD1 is a possible D gene (5 bases). TRBV7-1 is an ORF for which the function is uncertain. Trimming left V 5 bases short and J 5 bases short, with 19 bases between. The CDR3 has 17 amino acids. The CDR3 sequence: CASSVVLGQSRANVLTF. The DNA of the CDR3 is TGTGCCAGCAGCGTAGTGCTAGGACAAAGTCGGGCCAACGTCCTGACTTTC.

The chain combines TRBV2 with TRBJ2-7; D is perhaps TRBD1 (7 bases). Looked up from germline, CDR1 is SNHLY and CDR2 is FYNNEI. The germline V and J ends were trimmed by 6 bases and 3 bases, with 18 bases remaining between them. The CDR3 is 15 amino acids. The CDR3 loop is CASRARQGEVYEQYF. The CDR3 DNA reads TGTGCCAGCAGGGCCCGGCAGGGGGAGGTCTACGAGCAGTACTTC.

The chain carries TRBV2 and TRBJ2-3; 10 nucleotides line up with TRBD1. Trimming took 6 bases from V and 1 from J; bases not matched to a gene: 7. The CDR3 contains 16 residues. Germline lookup yields CDR1 SNHLY and CDR2 FYNNEI. CDR3 in amino acids: CASRTRTGGGTDTQYF. In DNA, the CDR3 is TGTGCCAGCAGAACCCGGACAGGGGGGGGCACAGATACGCAGTATTTT.

The chain is built from TRBV7-3 and TRBJ1-1, with no clear D. This CDR3 contains 14 residues. Germline V gives CDR1 SGHTA, CDR2 FQGTGA. The V gene lost 2 bases and the J gene lost 6 bases, with 13 bases spanning the gap. DNA for the CDR3: TGTGCCAGCAGCTTACGGGGTGATGGGGCTGAAGCTTTCTTT. Amino acids: CASSLRGDGAEAFF. Complete variable domain (other parts from reference TRBV7-3 and TRBJ1-1): GAGVSQTPSNKVTEKGKYVELRCDPISGHTALYWYRQSLGQGPEFLIYFQGTGAADDSGLPNDRFFAVRPEGSVSTLKIQRTERGDSAVYLCASSLRGDGAEAFFGQGTRLTVV.

The chain couples TRBV2 to TRBJ2-5; no firm D call. Germline CDR1 reads SNHLY; CDR2 reads FYNNEI. The CDR3 covers 13 residues. The germline V and J ends were trimmed by 3 bases and 4 bases, with 9 bases remaining between them. CDR3 sequence: CASSDRGRETQYF. The CDR3 coding sequence is TGTGCCAGCAGTGATAGAGGACGAGAGACCCAGTACTTC.

The chain has TRBV4-1 and TRBJ1-2; no firm D call. Germline V gene data show CDR1 as MGHRA and CDR2 as YSYEKL. This CDR3 is built from 16 residues. Trimming stripped 1 base from V and 0 bases from J, with 12 bases between. The CDR3 region has the DNA TGCGCCAGCAGCCAAGTTGGCAGTAAAACTAACTATGGCTACACCTTC. Amino acid sequence: CASSQVGSKTNYGYTF.